This T cell receptor (beta chain) comes out of a study of blood T cell repertoires in COVID-19. Turning to the study itself: Specimens from acute and convalescent COVID-19 originated in the United States, Italy and Spain. PBMCs, B-cell-depleted T cells, or T cells provided the cDNA or gDNA that made up the material.

Produced via immunoSEQ multiplex PCR; TCRdb's table is partial and in-frame only. The data show about 250,000 clones, about 87% seen once. Germline V gene lookup returns CDR1 MDHEN and CDR2 SYDVKM. The V segment lost 6 bases and the J segment 0 bases; nucleotides outside the gene matches: 7. This CDR3 is built from 17 residues. Enrollment of patients from Seattle took place during active infection, with longitudinal follow-up. Sequencing was performed on peripheral blood. The chain couples TRBV28 to TRBJ2-7; 14 bases are a match to TRBD2. This sequence originates from a woman younger than 45 with COVID-19, enrolled during active disease. CDR3: CASRYGLAGGVSYEQYF. The CDR3 DNA is TGTGCCAGCAGATACGGACTAGCGGGGGGCGTCTCCTACGAGCAGTACTTC.